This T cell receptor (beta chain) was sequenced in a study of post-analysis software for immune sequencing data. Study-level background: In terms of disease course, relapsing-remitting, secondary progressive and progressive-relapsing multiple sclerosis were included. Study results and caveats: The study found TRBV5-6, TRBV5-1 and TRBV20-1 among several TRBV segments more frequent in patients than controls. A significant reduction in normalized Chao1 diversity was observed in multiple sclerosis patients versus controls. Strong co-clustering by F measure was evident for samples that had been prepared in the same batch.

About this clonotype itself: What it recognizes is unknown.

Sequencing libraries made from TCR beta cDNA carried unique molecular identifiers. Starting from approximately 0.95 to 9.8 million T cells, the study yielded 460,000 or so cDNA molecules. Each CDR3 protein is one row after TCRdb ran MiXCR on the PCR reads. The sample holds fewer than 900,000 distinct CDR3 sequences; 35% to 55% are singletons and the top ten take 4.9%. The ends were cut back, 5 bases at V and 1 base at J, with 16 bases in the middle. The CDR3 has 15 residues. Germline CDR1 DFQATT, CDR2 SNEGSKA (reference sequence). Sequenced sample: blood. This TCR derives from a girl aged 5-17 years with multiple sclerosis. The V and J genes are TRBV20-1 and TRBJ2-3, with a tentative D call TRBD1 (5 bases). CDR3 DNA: TGCAGTGCTCAAGGGGCCGGGTTCGGCACAGATACGCAGTATTTT. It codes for CSAQGAGFGTDTQYF.